This TCR beta chain came from a study of blood T cell repertoires in COVID-19 (dated by TCRdb to 2018 to 2020). In the study overall: Samples covering the acute and convalescent phases of COVID-19 were provided by collaborators in the United States, Italy and Spain. The material from the prospective study consisted of cDNA or gDNA derived from T cells, B-cell-depleted T cells, or PBMCs. The dataset comprised deeply sampled blood TCRbeta repertoires from subjects exposed to, actively infected with, or recovered from COVID-19. The repertoires were made available in a free public database intended to serve as a resource for research on the immune response to SARS-CoV-2. The samples were drawn from two sources: the first 160 participants of the ongoing ImmuneRACE study, and some 1,300 subjects contributed by 6 global collaborators. A de-identified subject ID, COVID-19 status, age in years and sex were almost always included in the sample metadata. Where HLA class I and class II types were available, the types were taken from metadata supplied by the sample provider, not from assay-based typing. The paper's findings and limits, for the study overall: The amount of clinical and demographic metadata varied by source and participant and was provided uncurated.

The immunoSEQ Assay, a bias-controlled multiplex PCR, was used to amplify TCRbeta CDR3 regions from genomic DNA. As for how the authors treated the data: Within the assay, amplification of reference gene primers was used to estimate how many nucleated cells each sample contained. To quantify the absolute abundance of each unique TCRbeta CDR3 rearrangement, sequence reads were collapsed and filtered. For each sample, productive Simpson clonality was calculated by taking the square root of Simpson's diversity index across productive rearrangements. The immuneACCESS repertoire file appears here via TCRdb, limited to in-frame rearrangements. These files lack a portion of the clones; in checked studies, under half of the deficit traces to unresolved V genes, and the cause of the others is not known. That table supplies the V and J calls and clone size; D and trimming were determined from the DNA. The sample profile shows approximately 300,000 clones; about nine tenths of them were found once. Together, the top ten hold 4% to 6% of the sample.

In the prospective study, participants were about 18 to 95 years old, resided in about two dozen geographic areas of the United States, and were enrolled through a virtual design. Cohort assignment in the prospective study relied on participant-reported clinical history from a screening survey and a study questionnaire. Recovered participants in ImmuneRACE Cohort 3 were defined by two consecutive negative NP/OP PCR tests, clearance by a healthcare professional, or resolution of symptoms. Mobile phlebotomists in the prospective study collected whole blood, serum and a nasopharyngeal or oropharyngeal swab from every participant. Participants in the prospective study had the option to provide additional blood draws and questionnaires over an approximately 2-month period. Blood samples from the prospective study were shipped frozen or at room temperature prior to DNA extraction. Via the germline V gene, CDR1 is SGHTA and CDR2 FQGNSA. From the cysteine through the phenylalanine, the CDR3 covers 14 amino acids. Solely the CDR3 DNA is kept, with 42 bases framed from the first base. V loses 3 bases, J loses 3 bases, and the germline ends lie 9 bases apart.

As to this clone: What this receptor recognizes is not known. Per-nucleotide qualities are absent, and no much larger clonotype sits a single base away.

The material sequenced was PBMCs or T cells enriched from blood (not recorded which). The rearrangement combines TRBV7-2 with TRBJ1-3, with an unclear D gene assignment. This sequence was found in a man between 60 and 75 years old who had recovered from COVID-19. The CDR3 amino acid sequence is: CASSFQVGGNTIYF. The DNA is TGTGCCAGCAGCTTCCAAGTCGGTGGAAACACCATATATTTT. With the rest looked up from the reference TRBV7-2 and TRBJ1-3 genes rather than sequenced, the full variable domain is GAGVSQSPSNKVTEKGKDVELRCDPISGHTALYWYRQSLGQGLEFLIYFQGNSAPDKSGLPSDRFSAERTGGSVSTLTIQRTQQEDSAVYLCASSFQVGGNTIYFGEGSWLTVV.